This paragraph covers one T cell receptor (beta chain) sequence. This CDR3 is 17 amino acids long. Germline V gene sequence: CDR1 MDHEN, CDR2 SYDVKM. V gave up 2 bases and J gave up 2 bases; unmatched junction bases: 10. Measured with immunoSEQ multiplex PCR; TCRdb has only the in-frame clones, and not every one. The data contain tens of thousands of clones, about 76% of them seen just once; the ten biggest clones take up roughly 47%. This sample is part of a study of blood T cell repertoires in COVID-19. This chain uses TRBV28 with TRBJ1-1, with 8 positions matching TRBD1. The sample comprised peripheral blood. This clonotype was sampled from a woman over 75 with acute or convalescent COVID-19. The CDR3 loop is CASSLTGGSLGNTEAFF. The CDR3 region has the DNA TGTGCCAGCAGTTTAACAGGGGGAAGTTTAGGAAACACTGAAGCTTTCTTT.